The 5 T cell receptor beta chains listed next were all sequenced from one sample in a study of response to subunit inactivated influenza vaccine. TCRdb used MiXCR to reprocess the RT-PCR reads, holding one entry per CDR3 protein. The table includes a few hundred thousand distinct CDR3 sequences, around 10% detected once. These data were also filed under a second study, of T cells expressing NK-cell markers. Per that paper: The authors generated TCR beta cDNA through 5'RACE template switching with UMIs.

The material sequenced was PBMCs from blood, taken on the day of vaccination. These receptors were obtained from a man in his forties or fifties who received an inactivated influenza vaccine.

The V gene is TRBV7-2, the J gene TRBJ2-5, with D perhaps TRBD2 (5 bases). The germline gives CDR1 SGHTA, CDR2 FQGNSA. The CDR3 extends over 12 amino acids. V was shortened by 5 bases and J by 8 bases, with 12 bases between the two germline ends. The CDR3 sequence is CASSPPGFTQYF. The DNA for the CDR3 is TGTGCCAGCAGCCCTCCGGGGTTTACCCAGTACTTC.

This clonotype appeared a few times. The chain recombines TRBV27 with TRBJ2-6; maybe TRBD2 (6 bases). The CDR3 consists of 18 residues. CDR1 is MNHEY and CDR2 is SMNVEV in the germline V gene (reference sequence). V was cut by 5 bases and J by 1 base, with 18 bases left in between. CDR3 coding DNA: TGTGCCAGCAGTACCTGGGGAGGAGTCCGATCTGGGGCCAACGTCCTGACTTTC. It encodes CASSTWGGVRSGANVLTF.

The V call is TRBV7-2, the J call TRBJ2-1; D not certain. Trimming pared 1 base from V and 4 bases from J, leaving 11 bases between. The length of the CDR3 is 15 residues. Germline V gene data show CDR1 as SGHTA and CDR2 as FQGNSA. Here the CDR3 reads CASSLDSRRYNEQFF. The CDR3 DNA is TGTGCCAGCAGCTTAGACAGCCGGAGATACAATGAGCAGTTCTTC.

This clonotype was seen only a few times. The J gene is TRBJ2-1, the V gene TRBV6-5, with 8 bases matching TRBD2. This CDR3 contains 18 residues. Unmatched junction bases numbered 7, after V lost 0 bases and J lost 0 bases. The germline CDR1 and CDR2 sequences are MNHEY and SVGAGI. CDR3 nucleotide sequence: TGTGCCAGCAGTTACTCTTACGGGGGGGCTCTCTCCTACAATGAGCAGTTCTTC. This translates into CASSYSYGGALSYNEQFF.

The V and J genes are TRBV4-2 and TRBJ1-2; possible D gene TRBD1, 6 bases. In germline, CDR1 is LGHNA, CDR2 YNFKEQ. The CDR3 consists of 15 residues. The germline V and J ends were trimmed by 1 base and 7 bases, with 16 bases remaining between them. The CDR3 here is CASSQGLTGFGGYTF. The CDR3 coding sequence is TGTGCCAGCAGCCAAGGGCTTACAGGGTTTGGTGGCTACACCTTC.